This T cell receptor (beta chain) was captured by sequencing in a study of naive and memory T cell subsets. Findings of the study overall: Between naive and memory subsets, TCR abundance power law exponents differed. In CD4 and CD8 cells, diversity dropped from naive through EMRA.

In regard to this clonotype: Antigen unknown.

Two oligonucleotides, mixed equimolar, formed the beta constant-region primer covering TRBC1 and TRBC2. Ligated cDNA was amplified by four rounds of PCR with nested alpha and beta constant-region primers and SP2. TCRdb analysed the UMI-ligation and nested PCR reads with MiXCR anew, one entry per CDR3 protein. The profile shows 130,000 to 150,000 distinct CDR3 sequences, about a sixth of them singletons. The V gene end was trimmed by 4 bases and the J gene end by 1 base; junction bases not matched to a gene: 5. The CDR3 length is 17 residues. Germline assignment: CDR1 KGHDR and CDR2 SFDVKD. Sequential positive selection took CD4 T cells first, then CD8 T cells.

The sample taken for sequencing was naive CD4+ T cells from blood. V usage is TRBV24-1 and J usage is TRBJ2-5; 13 bases fit TRBD2. The source of this sequence is a human donor in good health. The CDR3 loop reads CATSESTSGRAQETQYF. The DNA for the CDR3 is TGTGCCACCAGTGAGTCTACTAGCGGGAGGGCCCAAGAGACCCAGTACTTC.